These 7 T cell receptor beta chains were sequenced from one sample in a study of T cells after yellow fever vaccination. TCRdb reprocessed the 5' RACE reads via MiXCR and lists one record per CDR3 protein. The repertoire holds approximately 250,000 distinct CDR3 sequences, with approximately 3.8% as singletons. The source material was PBMCs, sampled 15 days after the yellow fever booster vaccination. These receptors were collected from a man aged 18-30 years who received the YFV17D yellow fever vaccine.

This clonotype was seen many times. The chain couples TRBV7-2 to TRBJ2-4; unclear D gene. V was pared by 5 bases and J by 3 bases, with 14 bases between. The CDR3 totals 15 residues. The V gene's germline CDR1 is SGHTA and CDR2 FQGNSA. The CDR3 spells CASSVLTTFKNIQYF. In nucleotides, the CDR3 is TGTGCCAGCAGCGTCCTTACTACCTTCAAAAACATTCAGTACTTC.

This clonotype has ten or more counts. The rearrangement uses TRBV18 and TRBJ1-5; the match to TRBD1 covers 10 bases. Per the germline V gene, CDR1 is KGHSH and CDR2 is LQKENI. Trimming removed 5 bases from V and 5 bases from J; junction bases left unmatched: 6. The CDR3 is 15 residues long. Here the CDR3 DNA reads TGTGCCAGCTCAACAACCGGGACAGGGGATCAGCCCCAGCATTTT. Protein product: CASSTTGTGDQPQHF.

This clonotype showed up many times. The genes are TRBV5-1 and TRBJ1-1; 7 bases fit TRBD1. The CDR3 contains 14 residues. V shed 4 bases and J 2 bases; nucleotides not matched to a gene: 5. Per germline, CDR1 SGHRS and CDR2 YFSETQ. CDR3 amino acids: CASSVGTANTEAFF. DNA for the CDR3: TGCGCCAGCAGCGTCGGGACAGCCAACACTGAAGCTTTCTTT.

This clonotype was detected ten times or more. V usage is TRBV7-2 and J usage is TRBJ2-5, with D unresolved. The V end was cut by 4 bases, the J end by 5 bases, with 5 bases between. The CDR3 has 11 residues. Germline lookup yields CDR1 SGHTA and CDR2 FQGNSA. Here the CDR3 reads CASSSYETQYF. The DNA for the CDR3 is TGTGCCAGCAGCTCCTATGAGACCCAGTACTTC.

This clonotype was detected a few times. V and J are TRBV14 and TRBJ2-1; D is unclear. Germline V gene data show CDR1 as SGHDN and CDR2 as FVKESK. The CDR3 loop spans 16 amino acids. V was clipped by 4 bases and J by 0 bases, with 13 bases between them. DNA for the CDR3: TGTGCCAGCAGCCGCCCGGAGTGGAGCTCCTACAATGAGCAGTTCTTC. Translating gives CASSRPEWSSYNEQFF.

There are many counts of this clonotype. This chain connects TRBV5-1 to TRBJ2-2; tentative D call: TRBD2 (5 bases). Germline V gene data show CDR1 as SGHRS and CDR2 as YFSETQ. Trimming left V 6 bases short and J 1 base short, with 16 bases between. This CDR3 is built from 16 residues. The CDR3 DNA reads TGCGCCAGCACCTCACGGACTGCAGGGAACACCGGGGAGCTGTTTTTT. It is translated as CASTSRTAGNTGELFF.

This clonotype has ten or more counts. The V call is TRBV6-5, the J call TRBJ2-1; a possible D gene is TRBD1 (6 bases). This CDR3 has 13 residues. Trimming removed 2 bases from V and 10 bases from J, with 12 bases in between. Germline-derived CDR1 and CDR2 are MNHEY and SVGAGI. CDR3 nucleotide sequence: TGTGCCAGCAGTTACACCCTACAGGGAGAGCAGTTCTTC. It yields the protein CASSYTLQGEQFF.